The 12 T cell receptor beta chains reported below all come from one sample, sequenced in a study of blood T cell repertoires in COVID-19 (dated by TCRdb to about 2020). Libraries were made using the immunoSEQ multiplex PCR assay. Entries here come from immuneACCESS through TCRdb and include only in-frame sequences with V and J called. Some clones fail to appear in such tables; in the studies checked, an unresolved V gene covers under half of the shortfall, and the cause of the remainder is unknown. In all, the sample holds around 300,000 clones, and 85% to 90% of those were seen once. The ten largest make up 2% to 2.5% of the sample. The sample was PBMCs or T cells enriched from blood (not recorded which). These receptors all stem from a woman aged 60 to 75 in a cohort exposed to, infected with or recovered from COVID-19 (not recorded which).

The chain links TRBV18 to TRBJ1-1; TRBD1 matches 7 bases. Per germline, CDR1 KGHSH and CDR2 LQKENI. CDR3 length: 15 residues. The trim removed 4 bases at V and 3 bases at J, leaving 8 bases unmatched. The CDR3 DNA reads as TGTGCCAGCTCACGCCAGGGGGGACAGCACACTGAAGCTTTCTTT. The encoded protein is CASSRQGGQHTEAFF.

This clone is a singleton in its sample. The chain joins TRBV2 to TRBJ1-1, with D unclear. CDR1 and CDR2 from the germline V gene are SNHLY and FYNNEI. The CDR3 sequence is 13 residues long. Trimming took off 2 bases at V and 6 bases at J, with 10 bases between the two ends. DNA of the CDR3: TGTGCCAGCAGTGAACGGGGTTTCGCTGAAGCTTTCTTT. Protein product: CASSERGFAEAFF.

This chain uses TRBV7-2 with TRBJ2-7; weak D call: TRBD1 (6 bases). The CDR3 sequence is 14 residues long. Trimming removed 5 bases at V and 3 bases at J, with 14 bases between. CDR1 and CDR2 (germline): SGHTA, FQGNSA. In DNA, the CDR3 is TGTGCCAGCAGCCTGAATACACAGGGCTACGAGCAGTACTTC. The encoded protein is CASSLNTQGYEQYF. Using reference TRBV7-2 and TRBJ2-7 for the parts outside the CDR3, the full variable domain is GAGVSQSPSNKVTEKGKDVELRCDPISGHTALYWYRQSLGQGLEFLIYFQGNSAPDKSGLPSDRFSAERTGGSVSTLTIQRTQQEDSAVYLCASSLNTQGYEQYFGPGTRLTVT.

A single count supports this clone. The gene calls are TRBV27 and TRBJ2-1; maybe TRBD2 (5 bases). V lost 5 bases and J 0 bases, leaving 11 bases between the germline ends. The CDR3 runs to 15 residues. Per the germline V gene, CDR1 is MNHEY and CDR2 is SMNVEV (reference sequence). CDR3 sequence reads: CASSPLTSSYNEQFF. CDR3 coding DNA: TGTGCCAGCAGTCCACTTACTAGCTCCTACAATGAGCAGTTCTTC.

The chain links TRBV14 to TRBJ2-7; D possibly corresponds to TRBD1 (6 bases). Germline loops: CDR1 SGHDN, CDR2 FVKESK. CDR3 length equals 14 residues. Deletions cut 8 bases from V and 2 bases from J, with 16 bases between. The CDR3 nucleotides read TGTGCCAGCGCGCAGGGGATGAGTACCTACGAGCAGTACTTC. Protein sequence: CASAQGMSTYEQYF.

This rearrangement joins TRBV27 to TRBJ1-1, with TRBD1 matching 7 bases. Germline V gene sequence: CDR1 MNHEY, CDR2 SMNVEV (reference sequence). Germline trimming cut 5 bases from V and 3 bases from J; bases unmatched to any gene: 12. The CDR3 totals 16 residues. DNA for the CDR3: TGTGCCAGCAGTGTCCGGGACAGCCGTCCTGACACTGAAGCTTTCTTT. Translation: CASSVRDSRPDTEAFF.

The chain links TRBV6-5 to TRBJ2-7, with 8 bases that match TRBD2. V was clipped by 10 bases and J by 4 bases; unmatched bases: 9. Per germline, CDR1 MNHEY and CDR2 SVGAGI. There are 13 residues in the CDR3. In nucleotides, the CDR3 is TGTGCCACCGGGACTAGGGGATTATACGAGCAGTACTTC. It translates to CATGTRGLYEQYF.

The V and J genes are TRBV6-2 or TRBV6-3 and TRBJ2-7; 7 bases map to TRBD1. CDR3 length: 13 amino acids. V gave up 6 bases and J gave up 6 bases; unmatched junction bases: 8. The germline V gene encodes CDR1 MNHEY and CDR2 SVGEGT. DNA of the CDR3: TGTGCCAGCAGCGACAGGGACCCACGCGAGCAGTACTTC. Residues: CASSDRDPREQYF.

The V gene is TRBV30, the J gene TRBJ1-4; no reliable D call. This CDR3 is built from 11 residues. CDR1 is GTSNPN and CDR2 is SVGIG in the germline V gene (reference sequence). V gave up 3 bases and J gave up 6 bases, with 5 bases separating them. CDR3 nucleotide sequence: TGTGCCTGGAGCCCTTATGAAAAACTGTTTTTT. It is translated as CAWSPYEKLFF.

The chain couples TRBV28 to TRBJ1-5; tentative D call: TRBD1 (6 bases). Germline V CDR1 and CDR2: MDHEN, SYDVKM. The germline V and J ends were trimmed by 6 bases and 9 bases, with 21 bases remaining between them. This CDR3 is built from 15 residues. This CDR3 is CASSRTLSRGPPQHF. The CDR3 DNA reads TGTGCCAGCAGCAGAACCCTCTCGCGGGGGCCGCCCCAGCATTTT.

The genes are TRBV5-1 and TRBJ2-7, with 8 bases identical to TRBD2. V dropped 0 bases and J dropped 5; count of bases not matched to a gene: 4. The germline V gene has CDR1 SGHRS and CDR2 YFSETQ. This CDR3 is 14 amino acids long. The CDR3 DNA reads TGCGCCAGCAGCTTGGGACTAGCGATCGACGAGCAGTACTTC. Its protein is CASSLGLAIDEQYF.

As regards this clone: Lacking the conserved final phenylalanine or tryptophan, this CDR3 likely reflects a read error. The limits of the CDR3 on the DNA are not certain, so only TCRdb's listed CDR3 is given. The chain carries TRBV7-2 and TRBJ2-3; TRBD2, the D gene given by the table, was not confirmed from the DNA. The CDR3 length equals 13 residues, ends included. Germline CDR1 is SGHTA and CDR2 is FQGNSA. CDR3 sequence reads: CASSLGGRGHRTV.